These T cell receptor beta chains were read from a single sample in a study of cytomegalovirus exposure and HLA in healthy donors. Method: immunoSEQ multiplex PCR; TCRdb's copy keeps in-frame clones and lacks some. The sample records about 100,000 clones, about three quarters being singletons. Material: PBMCs. These receptors all stem from a female donor in good health and CMV-seropositive. The CDR3 runs from the conserved cysteine through the conserved F or W. D genes are given only for firm matches. Where a row states a size, it is once, few, many or the class of an expanded clone; other rows omit it.

>TRBV7-2|.|few|TRBJ1-6
TGTGCCAGCAGCTTAGGGTTCAGGCTTGATAATTCACCCCTCCACTTT
CASSLGFRLDNSPLHF
>TRBV7-2|TRBD2|.|TRBJ2-2
TGTGCCAGCAGCTTAGCGCTAACTAGCGGGAGAGCCGGGGAGCTGTTTTTT
CASSLALTSGRAGELFF
>TRBV15|TRBD2|.|TRBJ2-7
TGTGCCACCAGCCGCGGACTAGCGGGCCTTCCGCCCTACGAGCAGTACTTC
CATSRGLAGLPPYEQYF
>TRBV28|.|.|TRBJ1-2
TGTGCCAGCAGTTTGGATCCGGCAGGGAGGTATGGCTACACCTTC
CASSLDPAGRYGYTF
>TRBV6-6|TRBD2|.|TRBJ2-1
TGTGCCAGCAGTTACCCGAGCGGGGGCAATGAGCAGTTCTTC
CASSYPSGGNEQFF
>TRBV7-6|.|.|TRBJ2-2
TGTGCCAGCAGCTTAGGAGGGGGGACAGTGAACACCGGGGAGCTGTTTTTT
CASSLGGGTVNTGELFF
>TRBV27|TRBD1|.|TRBJ1-5
TGTGCCAGCAGTAGACAGGGTTCGGATCAGCCCCAGCATTTT
CASSRQGSDQPQHF
>TRBV9|TRBD2|.|TRBJ2-5
TGTGCCAGCAGCGTAGGGGAGGGGGAGACCCAGTACTTC
CASSVGEGETQYF
>TRBV4-1|TRBD2|.|TRBJ2-5
TGCGCCAGCAGCCAAGGGCTAGCGGGGGATCCGTACTTC
CASSQGLAGDPYF
>TRBV19|TRBD1|few|TRBJ2-5
TGTGCCAGTAGTCTACAGGGGTCTCAGTACTTC
CASSLQGSQYF
>TRBV11-3|.|.|TRBJ1-5
TGTGCCAGCAGCTTAGATCCCGCGGAGGTAAATCAGCCCCAGCATTTT
CASSLDPAEVNQPQHF
>TRBV4-1|.|.|TRBJ2-5
TGCGCCAGCAGCCCGGCTGTCCAGCGGGCTCGGGAGACCCAGTACTTC
CASSPAVQRARETQYF
>TRBV2|TRBD1|few|TRBJ1-4
TGTGCCAGCAGAGCCTGGACAGGGACGAATGAAAAACTGTTTTTT
CASRAWTGTNEKLFF
>TRBV11-2|TRBD2|.|TRBJ2-1
TGTGCCAGCAGCTTCCGGAGACTAGCGGGAGGGTTGGATGAGCAGTTCTTC
CASSFRRLAGGLDEQFF
>TRBV5-1|TRBD1|.|TRBJ1-1
TGCGCCAGCAGCTCTATGGGACAGAAGAACACTGAAGCTTTCTTT
CASSSMGQKNTEAFF
>TRBV29-1|.|.|TRBJ1-1
TGCAGCGTTGGAGGGGTGGCAGGGGTTAATTTGGGCACTGAAGCTTTCTTT
CSVGGVAGVNLGTEAFF
>TRBV13|.|.|TRBJ1-3
TGTGCCAGCAGCTCACAGCGGACAGTCGACTCTGGAAACACCATATATTTT
CASSSQRTVDSGNTIYF
>TRBV9|.|.|TRBJ2-2
TGTGCCACGGCCCGCCTTGAGGACACCGGGGAGCTGTTTTTT
CATARLEDTGELFF
>TRBV6-6|.|.|TRBJ1-2
TGTGCCAGCAGCCTTAGGGAGAACTATGGCTACACCTTC
CASSLRENYGYTF
>TRBV9|TRBD1|.|TRBJ2-7
TGTGCCAGCAGCCTCGGGACAGGGGGGTCGTACGAGCAGTACTTC
CASSLGTGGSYEQYF
>TRBV2|.|.|TRBJ2-7
TGTGCCAGCAGTGTGGGCAGAGATGTGTACTTC
CASSVGRDVYF
>TRBV11-2|.|.|TRBJ1-1
TGTGCCAGCAGCTTTGGTCAGGGCCACACTGAAGCTTTCTTT
CASSFGQGHTEAFF
>TRBV6-5|.|.|TRBJ1-4
TGTGCCAGCAGTTATGGCAGGACGGGGGACGGTGAAAAACTGTTTTTT
CASSYGRTGDGEKLFF
>TRBV4-1|TRBD2|.|TRBJ2-2
TGCGCCAGCAGCTCCCGGGGTTGGGGGGGTAACACCGGGGAGCTGTTTTTT
CASSSRGWGGNTGELFF
>TRBV7-8|TRBD2|.|TRBJ2-3
TGTGCCAGCAGCCGAACAGCGGGGTACACAGATACGCAGTATTTT
CASSRTAGYTDTQYF
>TRBV11-2|.|.|TRBJ2-3
TGTGCCAGCAGCCTCGCGGGGCATAGCACAGATACGCAGTATTTT
CASSLAGHSTDTQYF
>TRBV9|TRBD2|.|TRBJ2-1
TGTGCCAGCAGCGTAGGGGGCCGGAGGGGGCTAGCGGGAGGTGAGCAGTTCTTC
CASSVGGRRGLAGGEQFF
>TRBV4-2|.|few|TRBJ1-6
TGTGCCAGCAGCCAAGGGGACACAAGGAGCTCCTATAATTCACCCCTCCACTTT
CASSQGDTRSSYNSPLHF
>TRBV6-5|.|.|TRBJ1-1
TGTGCCAGCAAGTATTCCGGACAGCGGAACACTGAAGCTTTCTTT
CASKYSGQRNTEAFF
>TRBV2|TRBD2|.|TRBJ2-1
TGTGCCAGCAGGGAACGGGAGGGCTCAGCGGGGCAGTTCTTC
CASREREGSAGQFF
>TRBV28|TRBD1|.|TRBJ1-1
TGTGCCAGCACTAGGACAGGGGAAATGAACACTGAAGCTTTCTTT
CASTRTGEMNTEAFF
>TRBV7-2|TRBD2|few|TRBJ2-5
TGTGCCAGCAGCTTTAAGTTGAGCGGGGGGGCCAGAGAGACCCAGTACTTC
CASSFKLSGGARETQYF
>TRBV9|.|.|TRBJ1-2
TGTGCCAGCAGCGCAAGACAGACTGCTAACTATGGCTACACCTTC
CASSARQTANYGYTF
>TRBV10-1|TRBD2|.|TRBJ2-2
TGCGCCAGCAGTGACCAGGGACTAGCGGGAGGAACCGGGGAGCTGTTTTTT
CASSDQGLAGGTGELFF
>TRBV30|TRBD1|.|TRBJ2-5
TGTGCCTGGAGTGCGGGGACAGGGGGTCGGGAGCAGTACTTC
CAWSAGTGGREQYF
>TRBV2|TRBD2|.|TRBJ2-3
TGTGCCAGCGAGGCTAGCGGGAGCACAGATACGCAGTATTTT
CASEASGSTDTQYF
>TRBV7-6|TRBD1|.|TRBJ1-2
TGTGCCAGCAGCTTAGTGGGGGACAGCTATGGCTACACCTTC
CASSLVGDSYGYTF
>TRBV4-1|.|.|TRBJ1-2
TGCGCCAGCAGCCAAGATAGCCAGGGCCGAGACTATGGCTACACCTTC
CASSQDSQGRDYGYTF
>TRBV5-5|.|.|TRBJ1-2
TGTGCCAGCAGCTTGTTCGAAGGGGCAACTAACTATGGCTACACCTTC
CASSLFEGATNYGYTF
>TRBV20-1|.|.|TRBJ1-5
TGCAGTGCTAGGGGGAGGGGTCCCCAGCATTTT
CSARGRGPQHF
>TRBV7-9|TRBD2|.|TRBJ2-7
TGTGCCAGCAGCCAACTAGCGGGGGGGTACGAGCAGTACTTC
CASSQLAGGYEQYF
>TRBV19|TRBD1|.|TRBJ2-7
TGTGCCAGTAGTCTGGGACAGGGGAGCTACGAGCAGTACTTC
CASSLGQGSYEQYF
>TRBV7-9|.|.|TRBJ2-1
TGTGCCAGCGGCCTAAGGCAGGGGGGCAATGAGCAGTTCTTC
CASGLRQGGNEQFF
>TRBV12-5|.|.|TRBJ1-1
TGTGCTAGTGGTTTGGTAGGGGTAGGAGGGGCCCTATCGGCTGAAGCTTTCTTT
CASGLVGVGGALSAEAFF
>TRBV5-4|TRBD1|.|TRBJ2-5
TGTGCCAGCAGCTTGGGCACAGGGGATCGTGAGACCCAGTACTTC
CASSLGTGDRETQYF
>TRBV2|TRBD1|.|TRBJ1-1
TGTGCCAGCAGTCGACAGGGGGTTTTTGGAGCTTTCTTT
CASSRQGVFGAFF
>TRBV7-9|.|few|TRBJ2-5
TGTGCCAGCAGCTTATTAGTGGCGGGGCCACGGAGGGAGACCCAGTACTTC
CASSLLVAGPRRETQYF
>TRBV19|.|.|TRBJ1-6
TGTGCCAGTAAGCGGGAGAGCGGGCATAATTCACCCCTCCACTTT
CASKRESGHNSPLHF
>TRBV7-3|TRBD2|few|TRBJ2-1
TGTGCCAGCAGCTATCTGACTAGCGGGAGAGGAAATGAGCAGTTCTTC
CASSYLTSGRGNEQFF
>TRBV5-1|.|.|TRBJ2-3
TGCGCCAGCAGCTTGTTTAGCGCAGATACGCAGTATTTT
CASSLFSADTQYF
>TRBV27|.|.|TRBJ2-6
TGTGCCAGCAGGGACAGCGGCTCTGGGGCCAACGTCCTGACTTTC
CASRDSGSGANVLTF
>TRBV19|TRBD1|.|TRBJ1-5
TGTGCCAGTAGTATTCTGGGACAGGCCATTGCCCAGCATTTT
CASSILGQAIAQHF
>TRBV18|.|.|TRBJ2-2
TGTGCCAGCTCACCGTCCCGCACCGGGGAGCTGTTTTTT
CASSPSRTGELFF
>TRBV5-1|TRBD1|.|TRBJ1-4
TGCGCCAGCAATGTCGGACAGGGTAATGAAAAACTGTTTTTT
CASNVGQGNEKLFF
>TRBV5-4|TRBD2|.|TRBJ2-3
TGTGCCAGCAGCCAAAAAAGCGGGGGCACAGATACGCAGTATTTT
CASSQKSGGTDTQYF
>TRBV6-1|.|.|TRBJ1-5
TGTGCCAGCAGTGAACGGATAGGACGGGGGCCCCAGCATTTT
CASSERIGRGPQHF
>TRBV7-3|.|few|TRBJ2-1
TGTGCCAGCAGCCCAAACAGGGCCCGAGGGGTCAATGAGCAGTTCTTC
CASSPNRARGVNEQFF